Below, 13 T cell receptor beta chains from the same sample are listed, as sequenced in a study of blood T cell repertoires in COVID-19 (dated by TCRdb to 2020 to 2022). Library construction relied on the immunoSEQ multiplex PCR assay. TCRdb took this table from immuneACCESS and kept in-frame rearrangements with V and J called. Such tables lack part of the clones; where checked against another copy, unresolved V genes explain under half of the gap, and the rest is unexplained. For this sample the table gives about 180,000 clones, of which under 85% were detected only once. The top ten clonotypes cover 7.6% of the sample. Input material: peripheral blood. All receptors come from a woman between 70 and 85 years old with COVID-19, enrolled during active disease.

V usage is TRBV19 and J usage is TRBJ1-5; possibly TRBD1 for D (5 bases). V lost 7 bases to trimming and J lost 4 bases, with 23 bases between them. Germline V gives CDR1 LNHDA, CDR2 SQIVND (reference sequence). CDR3 length: 17 residues. CDR3 protein: CASNPMDRGFGNQPQHF. As DNA, the CDR3 is TGTGCCAGTAACCCAATGGACCGGGGGTTCGGGAATCAGCCCCAGCATTTT.

The chain couples TRBV18 to TRBJ1-4, with a weak D call TRBD1 (6 bases). The germline V gene encodes CDR1 KGHSH and CDR2 LQKENI. The CDR3 extends over 16 amino acids. Trimming removed 0 bases from V and 7 bases from J, with 15 bases in between. CDR3 residues: CASSPPGIGGSEKLFF. The CDR3 DNA reads as TGTGCCAGCTCACCACCAGGCATAGGGGGTAGTGAAAAACTGTTTTTT.

This chain joins TRBV7-9 and TRBJ2-3; D ambiguous. The CDR3 contains 14 residues. V was cut by 5 bases and J by 4 bases, with 13 bases left in between. CDR1 is SEHNR and CDR2 is FQNEAQ in the germline V gene (reference sequence). The CDR3 DNA sequence: TGTGCCAGCAGCGCGAGTCGCTCTTCAGATACGCAGTATTTT. It yields the protein CASSASRSSDTQYF.

The chain combines TRBV7-8 with TRBJ2-2; D gene ambiguous. This CDR3 is 14 amino acids long. Deletions cut 1 base from V and 1 base from J, with 4 bases between. Germline CDR1 SGHVS, CDR2 FQNEAQ. The CDR3, as DNA: TGTGCCAGCAGCTTAGACTTGAACACCGGGGAGCTGTTTTTT. It codes for CASSLDLNTGELFF.

The chain combines TRBV28 with TRBJ1-1; TRBD1 matches 11 bases. With V trimmed by 7 bases and J by 8 bases, 3 bases remained unmatched. The germline V gene encodes CDR1 MDHEN and CDR2 SYDVKM. The CDR3 loop spans 12 amino acids. CDR3 amino acids: CASTRDRGEAFF. The CDR3 DNA reads as TGTGCCAGCACTAGGGACAGGGGGGAAGCTTTCTTT.

The rearrangement uses TRBV24-1 and TRBJ2-2, with 8 nucleotides matching TRBD2. The CDR3 spans 18 residues. Germline CDR1 reads KGHDR; CDR2 reads SFDVKD. Trimming cost V 3 bases and J 6 bases; bases outside gene matches: 14. The CDR3 here is CATSDPVGRGREAGELFF. The DNA of the CDR3 is TGTGCCACCAGTGATCCAGTCGGGAGGGGCCGTGAGGCCGGGGAGCTGTTTTTT.

CDR3 in amino acids: CASRAGGVNEQYF. Written as DNA, the CDR3 is TGTGCCAGCAGGGCAGGGGGCGTGAACGAGCAGTACTTC. V is TRBV28 and J is TRBJ2-7, with 8 bases fitting TRBD1. The V gene end was trimmed by 6 bases and the J gene end by 5 bases; junction bases not matched to a gene: 6. Germline CDR1 reads MDHEN; CDR2 reads SYDVKM. This CDR3 has 13 amino acids.

The rearrangement joins TRBV7-2 to TRBJ2-7, with D perhaps matching TRBD2 (6 bases). Between the trimmed V and J ends, which lost 3 bases and 6 bases, there was a span of 21 bases. The CDR3 runs 16 residues. Per germline, CDR1 SGHTA and CDR2 FQGNSA. CDR3 in DNA: TGTGCCAGCAGCTTTCTCGCGGGAACGGTTCGGGGCGAGCAGTACTTC. Its translation is CASSFLAGTVRGEQYF.

The genes are TRBV5-1 and TRBJ2-3, with D possibly TRBD2 on 5 matching bases. The CDR3 loop spans 12 amino acids. CDR1 SGHRS and CDR2 YFSETQ come from the germline V gene. The V end was cut by 6 bases, the J end by 5 bases, with 10 bases between. CDR3 nucleotide sequence: TGCGCCAGCAAAGAGGGTAAAGATACGCAGTATTTT. Amino acids: CASKEGKDTQYF.

The J gene is TRBJ1-6, the V gene TRBV10-3, with D possibly TRBD1 on 6 matching bases. CDR3 size: 13 residues. CDR1 ENHRY and CDR2 SYGVKD come from the germline V gene. Trimming removed 1 base from V and 11 bases from J, with 9 bases in between. CDR3 in DNA: TGTGCCATCAGTGAGTTTGGACAGCCACCCCTCCACTTT. Its protein is CAISEFGQPPLHF.

This chain connects TRBV28 to TRBJ1-3; D ambiguous. Per the germline V gene, CDR1 is MDHEN and CDR2 is SYDVKM. CDR3 length equals 15 residues. The V end lost 3 bases, the J end lost 5 bases, and 14 bases lay between the germline ends. In DNA form, the CDR3 reads TGTGCCAGCAGTTTGGGAGGTTCGAATCGAAACACCATATATTTT. This encodes CASSLGGSNRNTIYF.

The genes are TRBV19 and TRBJ2-3; D unresolved. Germline lookup yields CDR1 LNHDA and CDR2 SQIVND (reference sequence). V was trimmed by 6 bases and J by 1 base, leaving 14 bases between them. The CDR3 is 15 amino acids. CDR3 region: CASSLRGGGTDTQYF. The CDR3 DNA reads TGTGCCAGTAGCCTCCGAGGCGGTGGCACAGATACGCAGTATTTT.

This sequence joins TRBV28 and TRBJ1-6; a weak D match, TRBD1 (6 bases). The germline CDR1 and CDR2 sequences are MDHEN and SYDVKM. The CDR3 consists of 13 residues. V lost 8 bases to trimming and J lost 10 bases, with 15 bases between them. In DNA form, the CDR3 reads TGTGCCAGCGGAACAGGGTTCCGGTCACCCCTCCACTTT. Residues: CASGTGFRSPLHF.